Each of the 29 T cell receptor beta chains below was sequenced from the same sample in a study of cytomegalovirus exposure and HLA in healthy donors. Vbeta (60) and Jbeta (13) primers were used in the PCR. TCRdb's copy holds only in-frame clones and misses some; the assay was immunoSEQ multiplex PCR. The sample has about 130,000 clones, 65% to 80% seen once. Source material: PBMCs. The source is a male donor in good health and CMV-seronegative.

The genes are TRBV7-3 and TRBJ2-5, with 8 positions matching TRBD1. The end of the DNA aligns better with TRBJ2-7, so the J call may be wrong. This CDR3 comprises 13 residues. Germline CDR1 is SGHTA and CDR2 is FQGTGA. The DNA for the CDR3 is TGTGCCAGCAGCTTCGACAGGGGTAGCGAGCAGTACTTC. Translated: CASSFDRGSEQYF.

This clone was recorded once. A junction boundary mismatches the germline segment, possibly from a read error. The CDR3 reads CSSSFLAQPQHF. CDR3 nucleotide sequence: TGTTCCAGCAGCTTCCTGGCTCAGCCCCAGCATTTT. The chain links TRBV7-9 to TRBJ1-5; D call uncertain. The CDR3 covers 12 residues. Germline V gene lookup returns CDR1 SEHNR and CDR2 FQNEAQ (reference sequence).

The chain recombines TRBV19 with TRBJ2-2; TRBD1 is a possible D gene (5 bases). The germline V gene has CDR1 LNHDA and CDR2 SQIVND (reference sequence). V dropped 3 bases and J dropped 4 bases, with 6 bases sitting between them. The CDR3 contains 13 residues. The CDR3 nucleotides are TGTGCCAGTAGTATTAGGGGCACCGGGGAGCTGTTTTTT. It yields the protein CASSIRGTGELFF.

The rearrangement uses TRBV7-9 and TRBJ2-3; the D is unclear. CDR1 SEHNR and CDR2 FQNEAQ come from the germline V gene (reference sequence). Trimming stripped 6 bases from V and 5 bases from J, with 18 bases between. The CDR3 loop spans 15 amino acids. For the CDR3, the DNA is TGTGCCAGCAGACCCCCAGTGCGGTTGGGAGATACGCAGTATTTT. It encodes CASRPPVRLGDTQYF.

This rearrangement joins TRBV19 to TRBJ1-5; D might be TRBD1 (5 bases). Trimming removed 4 bases at V and 2 bases at J, with 21 bases between. Germline loops: CDR1 LNHDA, CDR2 SQIVND (reference sequence). The CDR3 is 18 amino acids. The CDR3 is CASSREGLNYRGNQPQHF. CDR3 coding DNA: TGTGCCAGTAGTAGGGAGGGACTGAACTATAGGGGCAATCAGCCCCAGCATTTT.

The table lists this clone with a count of one. The chain joins TRBV5-1 to TRBJ1-1, with D unresolved. The V gene's germline CDR1 is SGHRS and CDR2 YFSETQ. Trimming took off 0 bases at V and 11 bases at J, with 11 bases between the two ends. The CDR3 extends over 12 amino acids. Here the CDR3 DNA reads TGCGCCAGCAGCTTGGTCGGTGTCTCGGCTTTCTTT. Amino acid sequence: CASSLVGVSAFF. Using reference TRBV5-1 and TRBJ1-1 for the parts outside the CDR3, the full variable domain is KAGVTQTPRYLIKTRGQQVTLSCSPISGHRSVSWYQQTPGQGLQFLFEYFSETQRNKGNFPGRFSGRQFSNSRSEMNVSTLELGDSALYLCASSLVGVSAFFGQGTRLTVV.

The rearrangement uses TRBV10-3 and TRBJ1-1, with 9 nucleotides matching TRBD1. Trimming at V came to 10 bases and at J to 4 bases, leaving 10 bases not matched to a gene. CDR1 and CDR2 from the germline V gene are ENHRY and SYGVKD. This CDR3 is 14 amino acids long. The CDR3 DNA sequence: TGTGCCACCAGGGACAGGGAGGTCGGCACTGAAGCTTTCTTT. Amino acid sequence: CATRDREVGTEAFF.

This chain joins TRBV7-2 and TRBJ1-1; possible D gene TRBD1, 5 bases. The CDR3 covers 16 residues. The ends were cut back, 5 bases at V and 5 bases at J, with 21 bases in the middle. Per germline, CDR1 SGHTA and CDR2 FQGNSA. CDR3 DNA sequence: TGTGCCAGCAGCCCGACGTGGGGGGGAGGTGATACTGAAGCTTTCTTT. It yields the protein CASSPTWGGGDTEAFF.

The J gene is TRBJ2-1, the V gene TRBV28, with 10 nucleotides matching TRBD2. J was trimmed by 7 bases and V by 5 bases; bases with no gene match: 8. The CDR3 is made up of 15 amino acids. CDR1 is MDHEN and CDR2 is SYDVKM in the germline V gene. DNA for the CDR3: TGTGCCAGCAGTGATACTAGCGGGGATTCTAATGAGCAGTTCTTC. Translating it yields CASSDTSGDSNEQFF.

This clone was picked up a small number of times. This sequence joins TRBV6-5 and TRBJ1-5; D ambiguous. Trimming shortened V by 6 bases and J by 4 bases, and 16 bases separated the two germline ends. The CDR3 totals 15 residues. The V gene's germline CDR1 is MNHEY and CDR2 SVGAGI. In DNA, the CDR3 is TGTGCCAGCAGAACCGGGATGGACGGGAATCAGCCCCAGCATTTT. It encodes CASRTGMDGNQPQHF.

This clone was seen only once. This chain links TRBV30 with TRBJ1-2; no firm D call. Between the trimmed V and J ends, which lost 4 bases and 7 bases, there was a span of 13 bases. Germline V gives CDR1 GTSNPN, CDR2 SVGIG (reference sequence). This CDR3 comprises 12 residues. For the CDR3, the DNA is TGTGCCTGGACAACTACGACCAGTGGCTACACCTTC. Translated: CAWTTTTSGYTF. The full variable domain, in which reference TRBV30 and TRBJ1-2 provide the parts outside the CDR3, is SQTIHQWPATLVQPVGSPLSLECTVEGTSNPNLYWYRQAAGRGLQLLFYSVGIGQISSEVPQNLSASRPQDRQFILSSKKLLLSDSGFYLCAWTTTTSGYTFGSGTRLTVV.

The J gene is TRBJ2-5, the V gene TRBV7-2; TRBD2 might be the D (5 bases). The J call may not be correct, given that the DNA end is closer to TRBJ2-7. The CDR3 length is 12 residues. Germline CDR1 is SGHTA and CDR2 is FQGNSA. The CDR3, as DNA: TGTGCCAGCAGTAAGGAGGTGGGCGAGCAGTACTTC. Amino acid sequence: CASSKEVGEQYF.

The chain combines TRBV6-5 with TRBJ1-1, with TRBD1 matching 7 bases. The CDR3 runs 13 residues. Germline values: CDR1 MNHEY, CDR2 SVGAGI. V trimming: 7 bases; J trimming: 1 base; junction bases outside the gene matches: 3. The CDR3 spells CASTRQGNTEAFF. CDR3 DNA: TGTGCCAGCACCCGACAGGGGAACACTGAAGCTTTCTTT.

The V call is TRBV12-5, the J call TRBJ2-2, with 8 bases fitting TRBD1. The length of the CDR3 is 15 residues. V was clipped by 6 bases and J by 4 bases; unmatched bases: 7. Germline V lookup: CDR1 LGHNT, CDR2 FRNRAP. This CDR3 reads CASGVTGAGTGELFF. CDR3 DNA: TGTGCTAGTGGGGTGACAGGGGCGGGCACCGGGGAGCTGTTTTTT.

The chain employs TRBV18 and TRBJ2-5, with 12 bases fitting TRBD2. CDR3 length: 16 amino acids. The V and J ends lost 3 bases and 2 bases, in that order; junction bases with no gene match: 4. The germline gives CDR1 KGHSH, CDR2 LQKENI. In nucleotides, the CDR3 is TGTGCCAGCTCACCTTTACTAGCGGGAGGACAAGAGACCCAGTACTTC. Protein: CASSPLLAGGQETQYF.

V usage is TRBV5-8 and J usage is TRBJ1-1; possibly TRBD1 for D (6 bases). V lost 5 bases and J lost 7, with 27 bases in between. The length of the CDR3 is 17 residues. Germline-derived CDR1 and CDR2 are SGHTS and YDEGEE. CDR3 sequence (DNA): TGTGCCAGCAGGGCCGGGACACGTCTCGTGGGACGAATTGAAGCTTTCTTT. Translation: CASRAGTRLVGRIEAFF. Supplemented by reference TRBV5-8 and TRBJ1-1, the full variable domain reads EAGVTQSPTHLIKTRGQQATLRCSPISGHTSVYWYQQALGLGLQFLLWYDEGEERNRGNFPPRFSGRQFPNYSSELNVNALELEDSALYLCASRAGTRLVGRIEAFFGQGTRLTVV.

V and J are TRBV9 and TRBJ2-1, with TRBD2 matching over 9 bases. This CDR3 spans 13 amino acids. CDR1 SGDLS and CDR2 YYNGEE come from the germline V gene. The trim removed 4 bases at V and 16 bases at J, leaving 12 bases unmatched. Here the CDR3 reads CASSPERAGGSFF. Written as DNA, the CDR3 is TGTGCCAGCAGCCCAGAGAGGGCGGGAGGGAGTTTCTTC.

The gene calls are TRBV15 and TRBJ1-1; maybe TRBD1 (5 bases). V shed 7 bases and J shed 5 bases, with 29 bases lying between them. Germline CDR1 and CDR2: LNHNV and YYDKDF (reference sequence). The CDR3 has 18 residues. The CDR3 DNA follows: TGTGCCACCAAGGGGTCAGGGTCAATAGGGCCAGGGCTGACTGAAGCTTTCTTT. Translation: CATKGSGSIGPGLTEAFF.

This chain connects TRBV6-6 to TRBJ2-4; D is unclear. This CDR3 has 15 residues. Germline V gives CDR1 MNHNY, CDR2 SVGAGI (reference sequence). The V end lost 0 bases, the J end lost 1 base, and 7 bases lay between the germline ends. The CDR3 bases are TGTGCCAGCAGTTACTCGCAACAGGCCAAAAACATTCAGTACTTC. Amino acid sequence: CASSYSQQAKNIQYF.

The V call is TRBV7-2, the J call TRBJ2-7, with 10 bases aligning to TRBD2. J lost 1 base, V lost 5 bases, and 8 bases had no gene match. This CDR3 spans 16 amino acids. Germline lookup yields CDR1 SGHTA and CDR2 FQGNSA. This CDR3 reads CASSNRAGGGSYEQYF. The CDR3 nucleotides read TGTGCCAGCAGCAACCGAGCGGGGGGGGGTTCCTACGAGCAGTACTTC.

The chain recombines TRBV11-3 with TRBJ2-3, with 7 bases fitting TRBD2. CDR1 and CDR2 (germline): SGHNT, YENEEA. This CDR3 has 15 residues. The trim removed 5 bases at V and 3 bases at J, leaving 8 bases unmatched. CDR3 nucleotide sequence: TGTGCCAGCAGCCCGAGCGGGGTTATTACAGATACGCAGTATTTT. Translated: CASSPSGVITDTQYF.

This clone has more than one count but fewer than ten. J is TRBJ2-5 and V is TRBV5-3; 15 bases fit TRBD2. TRBV5-3 is sorted into the ORF group, with uncertain function. The CDR3 contains 17 residues. The J segment lost 5 bases and the V segment lost 3 bases, leaving 8 bases of the junction unmatched. CDR3 region: CARSSPWTSGGAETQYF. The CDR3 nucleotides read TGTGCCAGAAGCTCCCCCTGGACTAGCGGGGGGGCTGAGACCCAGTACTTC.

This clone occurred a few times. This chain uses TRBV6-1 with TRBJ2-5; D unclear. Trimming cost V 1 base and J 3 bases, with 12 bases left between them. The CDR3 sequence is 15 residues long. Per the germline V gene, CDR1 is MNHNS and CDR2 is SASEGT. In DNA, the CDR3 is TGTGCCAGCAGTGAAGACCCCCGACTTAAAGAGACCCAGTACTTC. It translates to CASSEDPRLKETQYF.

The V and J genes are TRBV19 and TRBJ2-3, with 13 nucleotides matching TRBD2. Losses at the gene ends were 5 bases for V and 6 bases for J; bases not matched to a gene: 17. Germline CDR1 LNHDA, CDR2 SQIVND (reference sequence). The CDR3 extends over 19 amino acids. The DNA for the CDR3 is TGTGCCAGTAGTCCATGGACTAGCGGGAGCACCGGAATTTTCGATACGCAGTATTTT. This encodes CASSPWTSGSTGIFDTQYF.

The table lists this clone with a few counts. The gene calls are TRBV19 and TRBJ1-5; D is perhaps TRBD1 (6 bases). Germline loops: CDR1 LNHDA, CDR2 SQIVND (reference sequence). The V and J ends lost 7 bases and 6 bases respectively, with 16 bases between them. This CDR3 has 14 residues. The CDR3: CASTLTQGGQPQHF. The CDR3 nucleotides read TGTGCCAGTACTCTAACACAAGGGGGTCAGCCCCAGCATTTT.

This chain uses TRBV6-6 with TRBJ2-7, with D possibly being TRBD1 (6 bases). In germline, CDR1 is MNHNY, CDR2 SVGAGI (reference sequence). Trimming shortened V by 5 bases and J by 6 bases, and 17 bases separated the two germline ends. The CDR3 loop spans 14 amino acids. CDR3 sequence reads: CASSTGTNPCEQYF. The CDR3 DNA sequence: TGTGCCAGCAGTACCGGGACAAACCCCTGCGAGCAGTACTTC.

The rearrangement links TRBV19 to TRBJ2-7; TRBD2 agrees at 13 bases. The germline gives CDR1 LNHDA, CDR2 SQIVND (reference sequence). The junction had 11 bases not matched to a gene; V was cut back by 6 bases and J by 3 bases. This CDR3 spans 17 amino acids. This chain's CDR3 is CASSSRTSGGLNYEQYF. DNA of the CDR3: TGTGCCAGTAGCTCCCGGACTAGCGGGGGCCTCAACTACGAGCAGTACTTC.

The chain uses TRBV4-3 and TRBJ2-5; a weak D match, TRBD1 (6 bases). CDR3 length: 15 amino acids. V was trimmed by 4 bases and J by 1 base, leaving 13 bases between them. Germline V gene data show CDR1 as LGHNA and CDR2 as YSLEER. The CDR3 protein is CASSRLDSGQETQYF. The CDR3 bases are TGCGCCAGCAGCCGGCTGGACAGCGGCCAAGAGACCCAGTACTTC.

The rearrangement uses TRBV14 and TRBJ2-7; maybe TRBD2 (6 bases). The ends were cut back, 3 bases at V and 0 bases at J, with 9 bases in the middle. CDR3 size: 14 residues. CDR1 and CDR2 from the germline V gene are SGHDN and FVKESK. The CDR3 DNA follows: TGTGCCAGCAGCCACCGGGACTTCTCCTACGAGCAGTACTTC. It specifies CASSHRDFSYEQYF. Combining the CDR3 with reference TRBV14 and TRBJ2-7 gives the whole variable domain EAGVTQFPSHSVIEKGQTVTLRCDPISGHDNLYWYRRVMGKEIKFLLHFVKESKQDESGMPNNRFLAERTGGTYSTLKVQPAELEDSGVYFCASSHRDFSYEQYFGPGTRLTVT.